A selection of T cell receptor beta chains follows, all from one sample in a study of long-term antiretroviral therapy in people with HIV. The data were produced by immunoSEQ multiplex PCR, yet TCRdb's version contains in-frame clones alone and is incomplete. The data show under 25,000 clones, more than 70% seen once. The sequenced sample was unsorted PBMCs, obtained 0.5 years before starting antiretroviral therapy. All receptors come from a man aged 18 to 35 with HIV. Both conserved end residues are part of each CDR3. D genes are given only for firm matches. Clone size, where shown, is once, few, many, or a class for clones that have expanded.

>TRBJ1-5|.|.|TRBV12-5
CASGLGSDSNQPQHF
TGTGCTAGTGGTTTGGGCAGCGATAGCAATCAGCCCCAGCATTTT
>TRBJ2-7|.|.|TRBV6-5
CASSPAGTTSYEQYF
TGTGCCAGCAGTCCAGCCGGGACGACGAGCTACGAGCAGTACTTC
>TRBJ2-1|.|.|TRBV10-3
CAISESRGRGGYNEQFF
TGTGCCATCAGTGAGTCGCGCGGCAGGGGAGGCTACAATGAGCAGTTCTTC
>TRBJ2-1|TRBD2|.|TRBV19
CASSIGTSGSNEQFF
TGTGCCAGTAGTATAGGGACTAGCGGGAGCAATGAGCAGTTCTTC
>TRBJ2-7|TRBD1|once|TRBV2
CASTSAGQGPNSYEQYF
TGTGCCAGCACTTCCGCGGGACAGGGGCCGAACTCCTACGAGCAGTACTTC
>TRBJ1-1|.|.|TRBV4-1
CASSQGGRGRQTEAFF
TGCGCCAGCAGCCAGGGAGGGCGGGGGAGACAGACTGAAGCTTTCTTT
>TRBJ1-1|TRBD1|.|TRBV19
CASSSLSDRGFNTEAFF
TGTGCCAGTAGTTCCCTCTCGGACAGGGGCTTTAACACTGAAGCTTTCTTT
>TRBJ2-2|TRBD2|once|TRBV25-1
CASSDRTSGPNTGELFF
TGTGCCAGCAGTGATAGGACTAGCGGTCCGAACACCGGGGAGCTGTTTTTT
>TRBJ2-2|.|.|TRBV27
CASTDSPGDTGELFF
TGTGCCAGCACCGACTCCCCAGGGGACACCGGGGAGCTGTTTTTT
>TRBJ1-4|.|.|TRBV5-6
CASSLDRPNEKLFF
TGTGCCAGCAGCCTGGACAGACCCAATGAAAAACTGTTTTTT
>TRBJ1-3|.|.|TRBV29-1
CSVEGVDSFSGNTIYF
TGCAGCGTTGAAGGAGTGGACAGCTTCTCTGGAAACACCATATATTTT
>TRBJ2-7|TRBD2|.|TRBV4-1
CASRLTPLAGAGEQYF
TGCGCCAGCAGACTTACTCCCCTAGCGGGAGCGGGAGAGCAGTACTTC
>TRBJ2-1|TRBD2|.|TRBV4-3
CASSQDVAGAYNEQFF
TGCGCCAGCAGCCAAGATGTAGCGGGAGCCTACAATGAGCAGTTCTTC
>TRBJ1-4|TRBD1|.|TRBV5-5
CASSPGGGGEKLFF
TGTGCCAGCAGCCCAGGGGGCGGGGGTGAAAAACTGTTTTTT
>TRBJ2-2|TRBD2|.|TRBV7-9
CASSLASTSRANGELFF
TGTGCCAGCAGCTTAGCGTCGACTAGCCGGGCTAACGGGGAGCTGTTTTTT
>TRBJ1-1|TRBD1|.|TRBV7-6
CASSFSSGQGGEAFF
TGTGCCAGCAGCTTCTCATCGGGACAGGGGGGTGAAGCTTTCTTT
>TRBJ1-5|.|few|TRBV19
CASSMGGYSNQPQHF
TGTGCCAGTAGTATGGGGGGTTATAGCAATCAGCCCCAGCATTTT
>TRBJ2-7|.|.|TRBV6-1
CASSERGHLLKYF
TGTGCCAGCAGTGAACGAGGTCACTTGCTCAAGTACTTC